The 19 T cell receptor beta chains below were found in one sample sequenced in a study of blood T cells in healthy people across ages. Using a J-beta primer mix together with a sample-barcoded 5' primer, a second PCR was run for roughly 7 to 11 cycles. In TCRdb, the 5' RACE reads were re-called with MiXCR into one record per CDR3 protein. The table has around 1.5 million distinct CDR3 sequences, roughly a third seen once. Sequenced material: blood. Source of these receptors: a woman aged 25 to 39 in good health.

The sample holds many counts of this clonotype. The chain combines TRBV12-3 or TRBV12-4 with TRBJ2-1; TRBD2 might be the D (6 bases). The length of the CDR3 is 15 residues. Trimming cost V 8 bases and J 0 bases, with 14 bases left between them. This CDR3 is CASETGLSSYNEQFF. The CDR3 bases are TGTGCCAGCGAGACGGGACTTAGCTCCTACAATGAGCAGTTCTTC.

This sequence joins TRBV15 and TRBJ2-7; D gene unclear. The J call may be in error: the DNA end matches TRBJ2-5 better. The CDR3 runs to 13 residues. Germline V CDR1 and CDR2: LNHNV, YYDKDF (reference sequence). This CDR3 reads CATSRAGIQTQYF. CDR3 bases: TGTGCCACCAGCAGAGCTGGGATACAGACCCAGTACTTC.

This clonotype occurred a few times. V and J are TRBV6-6 and TRBJ1-2, with D possibly being TRBD1 (5 bases). Germline V gene lookup returns CDR1 MNHNY and CDR2 SVGAGI (reference sequence). Trimming stripped 6 bases from V and 13 bases from J, with 18 bases between. The CDR3 length is 12 residues. DNA for the CDR3: TGTGCCAGCAGCTCGGGAACAGGAGGAGGCACCTTC. Translating gives CASSSGTGGGTF.

The chain couples TRBV20-1 to TRBJ2-5; tentative D call: TRBD2 (6 bases). CDR1 is DFQATT and CDR2 is SNEGSKA in the germline V gene (reference sequence). This CDR3 contains 15 residues. V lost 0 bases and J lost 2, with 13 bases in between. DNA of the CDR3: TGCAGTGCTAGAGATTGGAGGGGTAGTCAAGAGACCCAGTACTTC. Translated, it gives CSARDWRGSQETQYF.

About this clonotype: The germline gene is not matched at one end of the junction; a read error may be the cause. The chain links TRBV6-5 to TRBJ1-6; D not resolved. The germline gives CDR1 MNHEY, CDR2 SVGAGI. The CDR3 contains 15 residues. DNA for the CDR3: TGTGCCAGCAGCCGCGGGAAGGAGTATAATGCACCCGTCCACTTT. Encoded protein: CASSRGKEYNAPVHF.

V gene TRBV28 combines with J gene TRBJ2-3, with 13 positions matching TRBD2. Per the germline V gene, CDR1 is MDHEN and CDR2 is SYDVKM. Unmatched junction bases numbered 16, after V lost 6 bases and J lost 10 bases. CDR3 length: 17 amino acids. CDR3 sequence (DNA): TGTGCCAGCAGCAAAGCCGGGACTAGCGGGGCCCGCCCCCCGCAGTATTTT. This gives the protein CASSKAGTSGARPPQYF.

The chain joins TRBV10-3 to TRBJ1-2, with D tentatively TRBD1 (5 bases). CDR1 is ENHRY and CDR2 is SYGVKD in the germline V gene. The CDR3 runs 15 residues. V gave up 3 bases and J gave up 6 bases, with 17 bases separating them. This CDR3 is CAISDNFSRVHGYTF. The CDR3 nucleotides read TGTGCCATCAGTGATAACTTCAGCAGGGTTCATGGCTACACCTTC.

There are many counts of this clonotype. V gene TRBV4-1 combines with J gene TRBJ2-6, with 7 bases lining up with TRBD1. CDR3 size: 18 residues. Germline lookup yields CDR1 MGHRA and CDR2 YSYEKL. V gave up 1 base and J gave up 2 bases; unmatched junction bases: 8. The CDR3 here is CASSQVAGGGTGANVLTF. The CDR3 DNA reads as TGCGCCAGCAGCCAAGTTGCAGGGGGTGGGACTGGGGCCAACGTCCTGACTTTC.

This clonotype was seen only a few times. The chain is built from TRBV3-1 and TRBJ2-1, with 8 bases fitting TRBD2. The CDR3 runs 18 residues. Germline assignment: CDR1 LGHDT and CDR2 YNNKEL (reference sequence). With V trimmed by 0 bases and J by 2 bases, 9 bases remained unmatched. The CDR3 loop is CASSQEEGQRGTYNEQFF. CDR3 in DNA: TGTGCCAGCAGCCAAGAAGAAGGCCAGCGGGGGACCTACAATGAGCAGTTCTTC.

This clonotype has just a few counts. The chain is built from TRBV5-5 and TRBJ1-2, with D unresolved. The germline gives CDR1 SGHKS, CDR2 YYEKEE (reference sequence). The V end was cut by 2 bases, the J end by 8 bases, with 22 bases between. The CDR3 loop spans 16 amino acids. CDR3 protein: CASSFNTKEGLGGYTF. DNA of the CDR3: TGTGCCAGCAGCTTTAACACAAAAGAAGGCTTGGGCGGCTACACCTTC. Variable domain in full (rest from reference TRBV5-5 and TRBJ1-2): DAGVTQSPTHLIKTRGQQVTLRCSPISGHKSVSWYQQVLGQGPQFIFQYYEKEERGRGNFPDRFSARQFPNYSSELNVNALLLGDSALYLCASSFNTKEGLGGYTFGSGTRLTVV.

Concerning this clonotype itself: Being one base from a much bigger clone, this may be a read error. The CDR3 region has the DNA TGCAGCGCCGGACAGGACACCACTGAAGCTTTCTTT. Translation gives CSAGQDTTEAFF. The V gene is TRBV29-1, the J gene TRBJ1-1, with TRBD1 identical over 7 bases. V shed 7 bases and J 4 bases; nucleotides not matched to a gene: 6. Germline V gene lookup returns CDR1 SQVTM and CDR2 ANQGSEA. This CDR3 has 12 amino acids.

The chain employs TRBV23-1 and TRBJ2-5, with a possible D match to TRBD1 (6 bases). The J call may be wrong; the DNA end is better matched by TRBJ2-7. TRBV23-1 is assigned to the ORF class and has an uncertain function. This CDR3 is built from 13 residues. CDR3 amino acids: CASRQGITYEQYF. CDR3 nucleotide sequence: TGCGCCAGCAGACAGGGTATAACCTACGAGCAGTACTTC.

This clonotype was picked up a small number of times. V and J are TRBV11-2 and TRBJ2-7; D ambiguous. The DNA end lines up better with TRBJ2-5; the J call may be wrong. Germline V gene sequence: CDR1 SGHAT, CDR2 FQNNGV. CDR3 length: 14 amino acids. Here the CDR3 reads CASSLDNFMETQYF. CDR3 in DNA: TGTGCCAGCAGCTTAGATAATTTTATGGAGACCCAGTACTTC.

A few counts support this clonotype. The chain has TRBV15 and TRBJ2-5, with TRBD2 matching over 8 bases. The CDR3 sequence is 17 residues long. The ends lost 0 bases at V and 2 bases at J; junction bases unmatched: 8. The V gene's germline CDR1 is LNHNV and CDR2 YYDKDF (reference sequence). The CDR3 sequence: CATSRDREAGEQETQYF. CDR3 nucleotides: TGTGCCACCAGCAGAGATCGAGAAGCGGGGGAACAAGAGACCCAGTACTTC.

The genes are TRBV28 and TRBJ1-2; D perhaps matches TRBD1 (5 bases). In germline, CDR1 is MDHEN, CDR2 SYDVKM. This CDR3 contains 15 residues. Deletions cut 3 bases from V and 3 bases from J, with 14 bases between. The CDR3 protein is CASSLLRGRDYGYTF. CDR3 nucleotides: TGTGCCAGCAGTTTGCTTAGGGGTAGAGACTATGGCTACACCTTC.

This chain joins TRBV3-1 and TRBJ2-5; TRBD1 is a possible D gene (8 bases). CDR3 length: 14 residues. Germline V CDR1 and CDR2: LGHDT, YNNKEL (reference sequence). V lost 4 bases and J lost 3, with 12 bases in between. CDR3 DNA sequence: TGTGCCAGCAGCCGACAGGGGAGGGAAGAGACCCAGTACTTC. This translates into CASSRQGREETQYF.

This clonotype was counted between two and nine times. The chain carries TRBV4-1 and TRBJ2-3; D is unresolved. CDR1 MGHRA and CDR2 YSYEKL come from the germline V gene. The CDR3 has 14 amino acids. The ends were cut back, 3 bases at V and 0 bases at J, with 7 bases in the middle. CDR3 in DNA: TGCGCCAGCAGCCACGGGCAGAGCACAGATACGCAGTATTTT. Translating gives CASSHGQSTDTQYF.

This clonotype was counted only a few times. The chain links TRBV28 to TRBJ2-6; D not certain. Trimming pared 5 bases from V and 2 bases from J, leaving 10 bases between. Looked up from germline, CDR1 is MDHEN and CDR2 is SYDVKM. The CDR3 length is 15 residues. The CDR3: CASSPYPTGANVLTF. The CDR3 bases are TGTGCCAGCAGTCCGTATCCAACTGGGGCCAACGTCCTGACTTTC.

This clonotype was recorded a few times. This chain connects TRBV2 to TRBJ2-1; 11 nucleotides line up with TRBD2. Per germline, CDR1 SNHLY and CDR2 FYNNEI. There are 15 residues in the CDR3. V shed 6 bases and J 8 bases; nucleotides not matched to a gene: 9. The CDR3 sequence: CASSSQLAGVDEQFF. The CDR3 nucleotides read TGTGCCAGCAGCTCACAACTAGCGGGGGTTGATGAGCAGTTCTTC.